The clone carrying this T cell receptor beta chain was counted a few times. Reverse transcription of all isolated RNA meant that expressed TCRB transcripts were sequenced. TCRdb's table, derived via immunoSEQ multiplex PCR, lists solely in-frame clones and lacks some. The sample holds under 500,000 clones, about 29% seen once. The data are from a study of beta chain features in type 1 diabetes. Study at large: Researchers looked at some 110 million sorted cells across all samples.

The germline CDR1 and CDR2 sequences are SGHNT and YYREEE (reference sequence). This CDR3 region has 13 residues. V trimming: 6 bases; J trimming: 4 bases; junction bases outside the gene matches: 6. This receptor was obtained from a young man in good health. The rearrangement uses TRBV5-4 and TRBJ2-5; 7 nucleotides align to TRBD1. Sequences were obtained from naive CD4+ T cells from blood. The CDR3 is CASTQRGRETQYF. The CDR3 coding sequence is TGTGCCAGCACCCAGAGGGGGCGAGAGACCCAGTACTTC. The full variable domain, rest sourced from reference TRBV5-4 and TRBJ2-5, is ETGVTQSPTHLIKTRGQQVTLRCSSQSGHNTVSWYQQALGQGPQFIFQYYREEENGRGNFPPRFSGLQFPNYSSELNVNALELDDSALYLCASTQRGRETQYFGPGTRLLVL.